What follows is one T cell receptor (beta chain) and its context. What it binds is not known. Naive CD8 cells were CD45RO-negative, positively selected for CCR7, excluding terminally differentiated effector memory CD45RA+ cells. The germline V and J ends were trimmed by 0 bases and 2 bases, with 18 bases remaining between them. The CDR3 spans 17 residues. Germline CDR1 and CDR2: GTSNPN and SVGIG (reference sequence). Once extracted for a subset, genomic DNA was divided evenly among several immunoSEQ plates. Per the authors' pipeline: Filtering differed because ImmunoSEQ produced junction-only sequences that carried no quality scores. Sequenced by immunoSEQ multiplex PCR; TCRdb stores in-frame clones only, minus some. V, J and clone size are those of that table, while D and trimming were read from the DNA. The data hold 1.5 million to 2.5 million clones, with about 95% observed a single time. The entry originates in a study of shared clonotypes between healthy human individuals. Study-wide results and limits: Genetic and exposure-history diversity was limited by the few donors. Larger estimated richness was generally recorded for naive subsets relative to memory subsets.

The sample comprised naive CD8+ T cells sorted from blood. The V call is TRBV30, the J call TRBJ2-3; possibly TRBD2 for D (5 bases). This receptor was obtained from a man in his late teens or twenties in good health. The CDR3 DNA follows: TGTGCCTGGAGTGTACTCGGGATTGGACCATCCACAGATACGCAGTATTTT. This encodes CAWSVLGIGPSTDTQYF.